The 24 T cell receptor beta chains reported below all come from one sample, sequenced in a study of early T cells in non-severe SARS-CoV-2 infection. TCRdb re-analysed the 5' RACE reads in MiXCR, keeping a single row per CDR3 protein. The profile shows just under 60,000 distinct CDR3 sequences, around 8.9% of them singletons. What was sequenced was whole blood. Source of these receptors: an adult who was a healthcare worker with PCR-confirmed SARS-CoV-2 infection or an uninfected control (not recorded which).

CDR3 coding DNA: TGTGCCAGCAGCTTAGAAGGGGGCTCCTACAATGAGCAGTTCTTC. Protein sequence: CASSLEGGSYNEQFF. The J gene is TRBJ2-1, the V gene TRBV11-2; tentatively, D is TRBD1 (6 bases). The V gene lost 0 bases and the J gene lost 0 bases, with 6 bases spanning the gap. Germline V lookup: CDR1 SGHAT, CDR2 FQNNGV. The CDR3 has 15 amino acids.

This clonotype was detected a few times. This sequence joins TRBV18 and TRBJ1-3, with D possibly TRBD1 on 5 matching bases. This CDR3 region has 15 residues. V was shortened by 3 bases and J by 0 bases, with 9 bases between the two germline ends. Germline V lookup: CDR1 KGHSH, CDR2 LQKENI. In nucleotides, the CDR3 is TGTGCCAGCTCACCTTCCGGGACCTCTGGAAACACCATATATTTT. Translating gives CASSPSGTSGNTIYF.

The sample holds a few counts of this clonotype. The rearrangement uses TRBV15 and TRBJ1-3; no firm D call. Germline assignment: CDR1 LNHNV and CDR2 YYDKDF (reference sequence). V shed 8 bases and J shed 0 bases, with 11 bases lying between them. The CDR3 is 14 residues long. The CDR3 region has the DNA TGTGCCACCCAGACGGATTACTCTGGAAACACCATATATTTT. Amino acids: CATQTDYSGNTIYF.

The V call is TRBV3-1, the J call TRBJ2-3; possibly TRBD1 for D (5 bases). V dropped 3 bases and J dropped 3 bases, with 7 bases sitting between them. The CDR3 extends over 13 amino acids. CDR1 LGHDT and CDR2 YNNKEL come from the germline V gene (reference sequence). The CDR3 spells CASSQAGTDTQYF. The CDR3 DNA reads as TGTGCCAGCAGCCAGGCAGGGACAGATACGCAGTATTTT.

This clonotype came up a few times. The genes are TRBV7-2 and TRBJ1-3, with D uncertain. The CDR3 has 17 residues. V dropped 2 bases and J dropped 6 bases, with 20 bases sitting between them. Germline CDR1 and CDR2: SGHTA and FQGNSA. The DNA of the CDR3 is TGTGCCAGCAGCTTAAGGCGATTTACGGGGTACCAAAACACCATATATTTT. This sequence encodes CASSLRRFTGYQNTIYF.

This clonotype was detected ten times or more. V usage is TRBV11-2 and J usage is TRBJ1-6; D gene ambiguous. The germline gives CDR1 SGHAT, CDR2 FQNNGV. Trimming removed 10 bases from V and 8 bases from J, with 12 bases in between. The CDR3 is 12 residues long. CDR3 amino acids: CATSPTDSPLHF. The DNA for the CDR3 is TGTGCCACTTCACCAACTGATTCACCCCTCCACTTT.

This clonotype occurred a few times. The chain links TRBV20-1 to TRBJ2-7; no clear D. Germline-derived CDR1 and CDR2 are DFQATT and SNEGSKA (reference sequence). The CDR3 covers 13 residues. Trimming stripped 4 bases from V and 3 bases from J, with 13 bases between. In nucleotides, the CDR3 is TGCAGTGCTAACCCCGGCGGTGACTACGAGCAGTACTTC. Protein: CSANPGGDYEQYF.

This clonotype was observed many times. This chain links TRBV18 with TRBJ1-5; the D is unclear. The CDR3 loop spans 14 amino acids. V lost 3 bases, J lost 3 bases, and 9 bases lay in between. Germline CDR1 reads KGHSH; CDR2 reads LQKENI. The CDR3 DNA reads TGTGCCAGCTCACCCGCAGTTAACAATCAGCCCCAGCATTTT. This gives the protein CASSPAVNNQPQHF.

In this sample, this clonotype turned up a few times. The DNA for the CDR3 is TGTGCCAGCAGCATAGACAGGATGCAGTACTTC. It is translated as CASSIDRMQYF. The V call is TRBV7-9, the J call TRBJ2-7; weak D call: TRBD1 (6 bases). The germline V and J ends were trimmed by 5 bases and 9 bases, with 11 bases remaining between them. CDR3 length: 11 residues. In germline, CDR1 is SEHNR, CDR2 FQNEAQ (reference sequence).

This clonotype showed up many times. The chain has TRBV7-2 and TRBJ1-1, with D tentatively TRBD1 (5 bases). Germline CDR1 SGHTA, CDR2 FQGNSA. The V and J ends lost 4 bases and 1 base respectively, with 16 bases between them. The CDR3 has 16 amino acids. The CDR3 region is CASSSGLMRGNTEAFF. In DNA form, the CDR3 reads TGTGCCAGCAGCTCGGGCCTTATGAGGGGGAACACTGAAGCTTTCTTT. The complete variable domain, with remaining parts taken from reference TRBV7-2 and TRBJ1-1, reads GAGVSQSPSNKVTEKGKDVELRCDPISGHTALYWYRQSLGQGLEFLIYFQGNSAPDKSGLPSDRFSAERTGGSVSTLTIQRTQQEDSAVYLCASSSGLMRGNTEAFFGQGTRLTVV.

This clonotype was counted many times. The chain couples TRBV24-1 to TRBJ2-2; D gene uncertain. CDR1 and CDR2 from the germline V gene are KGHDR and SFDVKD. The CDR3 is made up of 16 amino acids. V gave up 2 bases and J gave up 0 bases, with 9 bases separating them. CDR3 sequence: CATSDYGRTNTGELFF. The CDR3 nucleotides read TGTGCCACCAGTGATTACGGACGTACGAACACCGGGGAGCTGTTTTTT.

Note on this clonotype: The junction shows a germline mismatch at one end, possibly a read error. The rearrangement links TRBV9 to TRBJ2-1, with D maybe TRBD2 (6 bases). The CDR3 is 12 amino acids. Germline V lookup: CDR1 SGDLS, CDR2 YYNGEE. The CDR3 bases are TGTTCCAGCAGCGTACGGGGGAACGATAGGTTCTTC. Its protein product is CSSSVRGNDRFF.

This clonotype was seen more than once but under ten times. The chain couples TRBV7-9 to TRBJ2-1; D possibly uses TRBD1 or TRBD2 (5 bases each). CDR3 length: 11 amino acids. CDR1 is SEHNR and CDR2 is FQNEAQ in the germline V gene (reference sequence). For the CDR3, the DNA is TGTGCGGGGGTCTCTGGGAATGAGCAGTTCTTC. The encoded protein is CAGVSGNEQFF. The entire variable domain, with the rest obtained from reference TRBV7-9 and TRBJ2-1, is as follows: DTGVSQNPRHKITKRGQNVTFRCDPISEHNRLYWYRQTLGQGPEFLTYFQNEAQLEKSRLLSDRFSAERPKGSFSTLEIQRTEQGDSAMYLCAGVSGNEQFFGPGTRLTVL.

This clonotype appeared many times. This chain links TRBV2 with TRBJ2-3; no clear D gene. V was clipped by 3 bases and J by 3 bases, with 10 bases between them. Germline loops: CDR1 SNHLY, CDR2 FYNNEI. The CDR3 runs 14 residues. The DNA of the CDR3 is TGTGCCAGCAGTGATTCAGGTTGGACAGATACGCAGTATTTT. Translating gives CASSDSGWTDTQYF.

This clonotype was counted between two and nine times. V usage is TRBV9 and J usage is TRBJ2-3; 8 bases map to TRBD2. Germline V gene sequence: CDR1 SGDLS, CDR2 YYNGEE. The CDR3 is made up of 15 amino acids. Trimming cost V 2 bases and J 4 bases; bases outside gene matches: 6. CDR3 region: CASSVSGSVADTQYF. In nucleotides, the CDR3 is TGTGCCAGCAGCGTGAGCGGGAGTGTGGCAGATACGCAGTATTTT.

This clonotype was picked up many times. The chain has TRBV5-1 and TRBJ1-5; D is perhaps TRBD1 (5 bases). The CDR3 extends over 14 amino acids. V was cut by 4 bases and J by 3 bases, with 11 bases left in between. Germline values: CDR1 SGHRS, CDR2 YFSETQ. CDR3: CASSVGGPNQPQHF. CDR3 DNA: TGCGCCAGCAGCGTCGGGGGACCCAATCAGCCCCAGCATTTT.

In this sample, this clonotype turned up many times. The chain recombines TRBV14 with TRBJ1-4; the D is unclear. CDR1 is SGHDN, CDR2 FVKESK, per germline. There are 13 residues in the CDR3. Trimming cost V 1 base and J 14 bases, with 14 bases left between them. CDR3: CASSQVGGPSLFF. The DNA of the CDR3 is TGTGCCAGCAGCCAAGTCGGAGGCCCGTCGCTGTTTTTT. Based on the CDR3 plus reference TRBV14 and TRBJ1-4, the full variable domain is EAGVTQFPSHSVIEKGQTVTLRCDPISGHDNLYWYRRVMGKEIKFLLHFVKESKQDESGMPNNRFLAERTGGTYSTLKVQPAELEDSGVYFCASSQVGGPSLFFGSGTQLSVL.

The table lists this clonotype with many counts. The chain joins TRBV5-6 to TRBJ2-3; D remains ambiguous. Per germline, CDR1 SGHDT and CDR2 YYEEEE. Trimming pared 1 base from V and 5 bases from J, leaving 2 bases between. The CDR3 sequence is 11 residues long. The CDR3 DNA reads TGTGCCAGCAGCTTGAAAGATACGCAGTATTTT. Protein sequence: CASSLKDTQYF.

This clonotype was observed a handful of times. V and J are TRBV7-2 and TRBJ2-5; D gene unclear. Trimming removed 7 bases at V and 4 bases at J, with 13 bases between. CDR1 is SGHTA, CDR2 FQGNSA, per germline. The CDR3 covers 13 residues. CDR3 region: CASTSMSGETQYF. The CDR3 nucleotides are TGTGCCAGCACCTCCATGTCGGGAGAGACCCAGTACTTC.

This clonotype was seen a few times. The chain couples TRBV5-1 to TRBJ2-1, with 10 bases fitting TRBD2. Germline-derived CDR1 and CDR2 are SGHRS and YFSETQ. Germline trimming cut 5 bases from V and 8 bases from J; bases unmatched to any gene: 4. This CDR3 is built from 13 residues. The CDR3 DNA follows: TGCGCCAGCAGTCTAGGGACTAGCGATGAGCAGTTCTTC. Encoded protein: CASSLGTSDEQFF.

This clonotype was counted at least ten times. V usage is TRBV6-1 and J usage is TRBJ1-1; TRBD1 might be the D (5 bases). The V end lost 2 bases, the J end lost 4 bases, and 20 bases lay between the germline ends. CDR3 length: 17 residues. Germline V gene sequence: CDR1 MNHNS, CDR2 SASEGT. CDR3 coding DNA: TGTGCCAGCAGTGAATATTTCCAGGGTGGTAGGAGCACTGAAGCTTTCTTT. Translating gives CASSEYFQGGRSTEAFF.

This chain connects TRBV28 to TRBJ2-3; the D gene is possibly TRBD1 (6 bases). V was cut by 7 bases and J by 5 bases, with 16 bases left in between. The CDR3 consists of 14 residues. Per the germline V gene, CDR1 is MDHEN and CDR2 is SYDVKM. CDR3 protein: CASKKQGSRDTQYF. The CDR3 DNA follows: TGTGCCAGCAAAAAACAGGGCTCGAGAGATACGCAGTATTTT.

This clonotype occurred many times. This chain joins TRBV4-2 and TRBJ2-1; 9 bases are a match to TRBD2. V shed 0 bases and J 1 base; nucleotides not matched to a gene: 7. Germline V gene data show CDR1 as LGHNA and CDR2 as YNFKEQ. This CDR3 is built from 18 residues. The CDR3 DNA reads TGTGCCAGCAGCCAAGAGGCTAGCGGGATGGTTTCCTACAATGAGCAGTTCTTC. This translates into CASSQEASGMVSYNEQFF.

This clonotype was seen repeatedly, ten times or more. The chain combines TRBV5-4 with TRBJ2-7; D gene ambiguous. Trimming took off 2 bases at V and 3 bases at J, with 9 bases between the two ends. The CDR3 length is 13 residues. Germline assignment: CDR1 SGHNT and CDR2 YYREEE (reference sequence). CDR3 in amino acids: CASSFRVDYEQYF. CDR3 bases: TGTGCCAGCAGCTTCCGGGTCGACTACGAGCAGTACTTC.